Shown below are 24 T cell receptor beta chains from a single sample sequenced in a study of STAT3 mutations in large granular lymphocyte leukemia. This table comes from immunoSEQ multiplex PCR, and its TCRdb copy is limited to in-frame clones, with some not included. The sample records about 4,300 clones, approximately 62% being singletons. These receptors' targets are unknown. The study's findings and limits: Every T-cell large granular lymphocyte leukemia patient had at least one immunodominant TCR beta clonotype.

The material sequenced was PBMCs. These receptors were obtained from a human donor with T large granular lymphocyte leukemia. Some clones in this sample may be carry-over from other donors' samples.

The V call is TRBV5-4, the J call TRBJ1-2, with D maybe TRBD1 (6 bases). The CDR3 contains 12 residues. From germline, CDR1 is SGHNT and CDR2 YYREEE (reference sequence). Between the trimmed V and J ends, which lost 3 bases and 13 bases, there was a span of 16 bases. CDR3 residues: CASSSPNRDITF. The CDR3 DNA follows: TGTGCCAGCAGCTCGCCGAACCGGGACATCACCTTC.

This chain joins TRBV7-9 and TRBJ2-7; 7 positions match TRBD1. The V and J ends lost 4 bases and 7 bases, in that order; junction bases with no gene match: 13. CDR3 size: 15 residues. CDR1 and CDR2 from the germline V gene are SEHNR and FQNEAQ (reference sequence). The CDR3 sequence is CASSSTGTVGSEQYF. The CDR3 DNA reads as TGTGCCAGCAGCTCTACCGGGACAGTAGGTTCGGAGCAGTACTTC. The full variable domain, rest sourced from reference TRBV7-9 and TRBJ2-7, is DTGVSQNPRHKITKRGQNVTFRCDPISEHNRLYWYRQTLGQGPEFLTYFQNEAQLEKSRLLSDRFSAERPKGSFSTLEIQRTEQGDSAMYLCASSSTGTVGSEQYFGPGTRLTVT.

This clone was found a few times. The V and J genes are TRBV9 and TRBJ1-1; the D gene is possibly TRBD1 (5 bases). CDR1 and CDR2 (germline): SGDLS, YYNGEE. There are 14 residues in the CDR3. Trimming shortened V by 0 bases and J by 0 bases, and 6 bases separated the two germline ends. CDR3 sequence (DNA): TGTGCCAGCAGCGTAGCGGGACTGAACACTGAAGCTTTCTTT. Its protein is CASSVAGLNTEAFF.

This clone is a singleton in its sample. The chain combines TRBV18 with TRBJ1-1, with 10 bases lining up with TRBD1. From germline, CDR1 is KGHSH and CDR2 LQKENI. The CDR3 is 15 amino acids. V shed 6 bases, J shed 3 bases, and the junction held 7 bases outside the gene matches. This chain's CDR3 is CASSRQGAVDTEAFF. The CDR3 nucleotides read TGTGCCAGCTCGCGACAGGGGGCGGTGGACACTGAAGCTTTCTTT.

This clone occurred a few times. V and J are TRBV7-9 and TRBJ2-6; 8 bases align to TRBD1. CDR1 is SEHNR, CDR2 FQNEAQ, per germline (reference sequence). This CDR3 has 18 residues. V gave up 5 bases and J gave up 2 bases; unmatched junction bases: 11. Written as DNA, the CDR3 is TGTGCCAGCAGCCCCGGGGGCAGGGGGCGAACTGGGGCCAACGTCCTGACTTTC. This gives the protein CASSPGGRGRTGANVLTF. Full variable domain (outside the CDR3, taken from reference TRBV7-9 and TRBJ2-6): DTGVSQNPRHKITKRGQNVTFRCDPISEHNRLYWYRQTLGQGPEFLTYFQNEAQLEKSRLLSDRFSAERPKGSFSTLEIQRTEQGDSAMYLCASSPGGRGRTGANVLTFGAGSRLTVL.

This clone has just one count. The chain couples TRBV6-6 to TRBJ1-2, with TRBD1 as a possible D gene (5 bases). Trimming removed 2 bases from V and 6 bases from J, with 16 bases in between. Germline values: CDR1 MNHNY, CDR2 SVGAGI (reference sequence). The CDR3 loop spans 15 amino acids. The CDR3 protein is CASSYPPDTGNGYTF. CDR3 in DNA: TGTGCCAGCAGTTACCCCCCGGACACAGGCAATGGCTACACCTTC.

This rearrangement joins TRBV7-2 to TRBJ2-7; 7 nucleotides align to TRBD2. The CDR3 consists of 14 residues. In germline, CDR1 is SGHTA, CDR2 FQGNSA. V dropped 4 bases and J dropped 5; count of bases not matched to a gene: 8. The CDR3 DNA sequence: TGTGCCAGCAGCTGGGGGGGAGCAGGAGACGAGCAGTACTTC. This translates into CASSWGGAGDEQYF.

This rearrangement joins TRBV6-1 to TRBJ1-1; no clear D. The CDR3 loop spans 13 amino acids. V was pared by 4 bases and J by 5 bases, with 11 bases between. Germline CDR1 reads MNHNS; CDR2 reads SASEGT. This CDR3 is CASSATRNTEAFF. The CDR3 DNA reads as TGTGCCAGCAGTGCCACCCGGAATACTGAAGCTTTCTTT.

The chain carries TRBV5-1 and TRBJ1-2; TRBD1 is a possible D gene (6 bases). Trimming left V 4 bases short and J 1 base short, with 17 bases between. CDR1 and CDR2 from the germline V gene are SGHRS and YFSETQ. The CDR3 totals 16 residues. CDR3 coding DNA: TGCGCCAGCAGCCCCACGGTATCCAGGGGTAACTATGGCTACACCTTC. Translation: CASSPTVSRGNYGYTF. Full variable domain (outside the CDR3, taken from reference TRBV5-1 and TRBJ1-2): KAGVTQTPRYLIKTRGQQVTLSCSPISGHRSVSWYQQTPGQGLQFLFEYFSETQRNKGNFPGRFSGRQFSNSRSEMNVSTLELGDSALYLCASSPTVSRGNYGYTFGSGTRLTVV.

The chain has TRBV19 and TRBJ1-4; D is unresolved. The CDR3 consists of 14 residues. Germline CDR1 is LNHDA and CDR2 is SQIVND (reference sequence). V dropped 5 bases and J dropped 8 bases, with 15 bases sitting between them. For the CDR3, the DNA is TGTGCCAGTAGTCCGCGAGCTAGAGGGGAAAAACTGTTTTTT. It yields the protein CASSPRARGEKLFF. Looking up the rest from reference TRBV19 and TRBJ1-4 gives the full variable domain: DGGITQSPKYLFRKEGQNVTLSCEQNLNHDAMYWYRQDPGQGLRLIYYSQIVNDFQKGDIAEGYSVSREKKESFPLTVTSAQKNPTAFYLCASSPRARGEKLFFGSGTQLSVL.

This chain connects TRBV30 to TRBJ1-3; tentatively, D is TRBD1 (6 bases). Looked up from germline, CDR1 is GTSNPN and CDR2 is SVGIG (reference sequence). Between the trimmed V and J ends, which lost 2 bases and 4 bases, there was a span of 9 bases. The CDR3 is 13 amino acids. In DNA, the CDR3 is TGTGCCTGGAGTAACAGGGCCGGAAACACCATATATTTT. The encoded protein is CAWSNRAGNTIYF.

The gene calls are TRBV18 and TRBJ2-5; 9 bases match TRBD2. J lost 12 bases, V lost 1 base, and 18 bases had no gene match. Per the germline V gene, CDR1 is KGHSH and CDR2 is LQKENI. This CDR3 spans 17 amino acids. In DNA form, the CDR3 reads TGTGCCAGCTCACCACGGGCTAGCGGGACCCTTTCAGGAGGGGAGTACTTC. It encodes CASSPRASGTLSGGEYF.

The table lists this clone with a count of one. The J gene is TRBJ2-7, the V gene TRBV6-6, with 7 bases lining up with TRBD2. V dropped 7 bases and J dropped 3; count of bases not matched to a gene: 9. CDR1 MNHNY and CDR2 SVGAGI come from the germline V gene (reference sequence). This CDR3 spans 14 amino acids. CDR3 sequence (DNA): TGTGCCAGCAATCTCGGGACTACGTTCTACGAGCAGTACTTC. It translates to CASNLGTTFYEQYF.

The gene calls are TRBV5-8 and TRBJ1-3; D unclear. Trimming stripped 4 bases from V and 0 bases from J, with 8 bases between. CDR1 and CDR2 (germline): SGHTS, YDEGEE. The CDR3 consists of 14 residues. CDR3 region: CASSHGSSGNTIYF. The CDR3 DNA reads as TGTGCCAGCAGCCATGGGAGCTCTGGAAACACCATATATTTT.

This chain joins TRBV30 and TRBJ1-6, with TRBD1 as a possible D gene (5 bases). CDR1 and CDR2 (germline): GTSNPN, SVGIG (reference sequence). Trimming removed 5 bases from V and 0 bases from J, with 17 bases in between. CDR3 length: 17 residues. As DNA, the CDR3 is TGTGCCTGGTCTAAAGTGGGGGGGATCTCCTATAATTCACCCCTCCACTTT. This encodes CAWSKVGGISYNSPLHF.

This clone was seen only once. The rearrangement joins TRBV30 to TRBJ2-5, with 10 positions matching TRBD2. Per the germline V gene, CDR1 is GTSNPN and CDR2 is SVGIG (reference sequence). The CDR3 is 13 amino acids. Germline trimming cut 4 bases from V and 7 bases from J; bases unmatched to any gene: 6. The CDR3 here is CAWKAGGPTTQYF. The CDR3 DNA is TGTGCCTGGAAAGCGGGGGGGCCGACGACCCAGTACTTC.

This clone appeared a few times. This sequence joins TRBV5-1 and TRBJ2-1; 8 positions match TRBD2. The CDR3 totals 15 residues. Trimming removed 4 bases from V and 2 bases from J; junction bases left unmatched: 5. Germline V gives CDR1 SGHRS, CDR2 YFSETQ. CDR3 in amino acids: CASSLSGTAYNEQFF. The CDR3 bases are TGCGCCAGCAGCCTTAGCGGGACGGCCTACAATGAGCAGTTCTTC.

The chain recombines TRBV18 with TRBJ1-5; the match to TRBD1 covers 7 bases. V dropped 6 bases and J dropped 4; count of bases not matched to a gene: 12. The V gene's germline CDR1 is KGHSH and CDR2 LQKENI. There are 16 residues in the CDR3. In DNA form, the CDR3 reads TGTGCCAGCTCTTCGGGGACAGTCAATCTTAATCAGCCCCAGCATTTT. As protein: CASSSGTVNLNQPQHF.

The chain carries TRBV5-1 and TRBJ1-2, with D possibly being TRBD1 (5 bases). The CDR3 runs 14 residues. Germline V CDR1 and CDR2: SGHRS, YFSETQ. V was cut by 4 bases and J by 1 base, with 11 bases left in between. The CDR3 region is CASSPGTDNYGYTF. In nucleotides, the CDR3 is TGCGCCAGCAGCCCGGGGACGGATAACTATGGCTACACCTTC.

The chain couples TRBV5-6 to TRBJ2-7; 10 nucleotides match TRBD1. J lost 6 bases, V lost 0 bases, and 3 bases had no gene match. The CDR3 has 14 amino acids. Germline V gives CDR1 SGHDT, CDR2 YYEEEE. The CDR3 region is CASSLGQGAVEQYF. CDR3 coding DNA: TGTGCCAGCAGCTTGGGACAGGGGGCAGTCGAGCAGTACTTC.

The V gene is TRBV5-1, the J gene TRBJ1-4; TRBD1 agrees at 11 bases. CDR1 is SGHRS and CDR2 is YFSETQ in the germline V gene. The CDR3 sequence is 16 residues long. Trimming at V came to 3 bases and at J to 8 bases, leaving 9 bases not matched to a gene. The CDR3 sequence: CASSYGTGGPKEKLFF. The CDR3 nucleotides read TGCGCCAGCAGCTACGGGACAGGGGGACCCAAGGAAAAACTGTTTTTT. Complete variable domain (other parts from reference TRBV5-1 and TRBJ1-4): KAGVTQTPRYLIKTRGQQVTLSCSPISGHRSVSWYQQTPGQGLQFLFEYFSETQRNKGNFPGRFSGRQFSNSRSEMNVSTLELGDSALYLCASSYGTGGPKEKLFFGSGTQLSVL.

This clone turned up a few times. The chain recombines TRBV7-9 with TRBJ1-5; 9 bases agree with TRBD1. This CDR3 is built from 16 residues. Per the germline V gene, CDR1 is SEHNR and CDR2 is FQNEAQ (reference sequence). Trimming took 0 bases from V and 3 from J; bases not matched to a gene: 3. The CDR3 DNA follows: TGTGCCAGCAGCTTAGCCACAGGGGGCCTCAATCAGCCCCAGCATTTT. This sequence encodes CASSLATGGLNQPQHF.

The V and J genes are TRBV5-1 and TRBJ2-7; D possibly corresponds to TRBD2 (6 bases). In germline, CDR1 is SGHRS, CDR2 YFSETQ. The CDR3 runs to 15 residues. Trimming removed 4 bases at V and 7 bases at J, with 21 bases between. CDR3 DNA: TGCGCCAGCAGCAGGCCCGGGACTTCCCTCCGGGAGCAGTACTTC. This sequence encodes CASSRPGTSLREQYF.

This chain joins TRBV5-4 and TRBJ1-1; no definite D call. Looked up from germline, CDR1 is SGHNT and CDR2 is YYREEE (reference sequence). The length of the CDR3 is 14 residues. The ends were cut back, 0 bases at V and 2 bases at J, with 8 bases in the middle. The DNA for the CDR3 is TGTGCCAGCAGCTTGGGGCAGTCCAACACTGAAGCTTTCTTT. This codes for CASSLGQSNTEAFF.